Listed here are 18 T cell receptor beta chains from one sample, sequenced in a study of CD8 T cells in Susac syndrome. A quantity of about 0.5 to 1 ug RNA underwent reverse transcription using random hexamers. TCRdb recomputed calls from the immunoSEQ multiplex PCR reads with MiXCR, one row per CDR3 protein. The sample shows approximately 140,000 distinct CDR3 sequences, approximately 95% of them seen only once. Sequencing was performed on CD8+ T cells from PBMCs. Every receptor here comes from a human donor in good health.

The chain uses TRBV27 and TRBJ2-7, with TRBD2 as a possible D gene (6 bases). This CDR3 spans 14 amino acids. CDR1 is MNHEY and CDR2 is SMNVEV in the germline V gene (reference sequence). Deletions cut 0 bases from V and 2 bases from J, with 8 bases between. The CDR3 sequence: CASSLSGLTYEQYF. CDR3 in DNA: TGTGCCAGCAGTTTATCGGGACTCACCTACGAGCAGTACTTC.

The chain is built from TRBV28 and TRBJ2-3; TRBD2 aligns across 11 bases. V lost 6 bases, J lost 0 bases, and 2 bases stayed unmatched. There are 15 residues in the CDR3. Per germline, CDR1 MDHEN and CDR2 SYDVKM. CDR3 nucleotides: TGTGCCAGCAGCCTAGCGGGAGGAAGCACAGATACGCAGTATTTT. Encoded protein: CASSLAGGSTDTQYF. Full variable domain (rest looked up from reference TRBV28 and TRBJ2-3): DVKVTQSSRYLVKRTGEKVFLECVQDMDHENMFWYRQDPGLGLRLIYFSYDVKMKEKGDIPEGYSVSREKKERFSLILESASTNQTSMYLCASSLAGGSTDTQYFGPGTRLTVL.

The chain combines TRBV5-4 with TRBJ2-1; D ambiguous. The CDR3 consists of 13 residues. Trimming took off 1 base at V and 6 bases at J, with 8 bases between the two ends. CDR1 SGHNT and CDR2 YYREEE come from the germline V gene (reference sequence). CDR3 in DNA: TGTGCCAGCAGCTTGTCCTACGGCAATGAGCAGTTCTTC. Its translation: CASSLSYGNEQFF.

The CDR3 reads CASSLTRDPGETQYF. CDR3 nucleotide sequence: TGCGCCAGCAGCCTGACCCGGGACCCGGGAGAGACCCAGTACTTC. The genes are TRBV5-1 and TRBJ2-5; D tentatively fits TRBD1 or TRBD2 (5 bases each). CDR1 is SGHRS, CDR2 YFSETQ, per germline. The CDR3 sequence is 15 residues long. Between the trimmed V and J ends, which lost 4 bases and 4 bases, there was a span of 17 bases.

This chain uses TRBV27 with TRBJ1-5, with TRBD1 matching over 7 bases. Germline V gives CDR1 MNHEY, CDR2 SMNVEV (reference sequence). After removal of 2 bases from V and 2 bases from J, the junction contained 3 bases not matched to a gene. This CDR3 contains 15 residues. The CDR3 protein is CASSLRQGGNQPQHF. CDR3 nucleotides: TGTGCCAGCAGTTTACGGCAGGGGGGCAATCAGCCCCAGCATTTT.

The V call is TRBV27, the J call TRBJ2-5; D unresolved. Looked up from germline, CDR1 is MNHEY and CDR2 is SMNVEV (reference sequence). With 10 bases removed from V and 5 bases from J, the gap between germline ends came to 11 bases. The CDR3 sequence is 11 residues long. This CDR3 is CATSKGETQYF. The CDR3 DNA reads TGTGCCACCTCCAAAGGGGAGACCCAGTACTTC.

The chain carries TRBV2 and TRBJ2-5, with 8 bases identical to TRBD1. CDR3 length: 12 residues. J lost 8 bases, V lost 7 bases, and 6 bases had no gene match. The germline CDR1 and CDR2 sequences are SNHLY and FYNNEI. The CDR3 loop is CASNPGTGTQYF. Written as DNA, the CDR3 is TGTGCCAGCAACCCCGGGACAGGCACCCAGTACTTC.

V and J are TRBV4-2 and TRBJ2-7; a weak D match, TRBD2 (5 bases). V lost 1 base and J 0 bases, leaving 10 bases between the germline ends. This CDR3 comprises 15 residues. CDR1 is LGHNA and CDR2 is YNFKEQ in the germline V gene. As DNA, the CDR3 is TGTGCCAGCAGCCAAGTTGCGGGTGCCTCCTACGAGCAGTACTTC. Its protein is CASSQVAGASYEQYF.

The rearrangement links TRBV23-1 to TRBJ2-1; no clear D gene. TRBV23-1 counts as an open reading frame of uncertain function. The V gene lost 5 bases and the J gene lost 6 bases, with 14 bases spanning the gap. CDR3 length: 14 amino acids. The chain's CDR3 is CASSGKGRSNEQFF. CDR3 nucleotide sequence: TGCGCCAGCAGTGGAAAGGGTAGAAGCAATGAGCAGTTCTTC.

V is TRBV27 and J is TRBJ1-2; TRBD1 might be the D (5 bases). Trimming removed 2 bases from V and 8 bases from J, with 9 bases in between. Germline V lookup: CDR1 MNHEY, CDR2 SMNVEV (reference sequence). This CDR3 is built from 12 residues. The CDR3, as DNA: TGTGCCAGCAGTTTACGGGGCTGGGGCTACACCTTC. This codes for CASSLRGWGYTF.

The genes are TRBV11-2 and TRBJ2-7; D unclear. This CDR3 has 13 residues. Trimming left V 6 bases short and J 4 bases short, with 13 bases between. Germline-derived CDR1 and CDR2 are SGHAT and FQNNGV. The CDR3 DNA reads as TGTGCCAGCAGTTGGGAATCGAGGTACGAGCAGTACTTC. Its protein is CASSWESRYEQYF.

The CDR3 loop reads CASSLDSSYEQYF. The CDR3 nucleotides are TGTGCCAGCAGCTTAGACAGTTCCTACGAGCAGTACTTC. The chain couples TRBV7-6 to TRBJ2-7; D not certain. This CDR3 contains 13 residues. Trimming pared 1 base from V and 1 base from J, leaving 5 bases between. CDR1 and CDR2 (germline): SGHVS, FNYEAQ.

The J gene is TRBJ2-3, the V gene TRBV27; 9 nucleotides align to TRBD2. The CDR3 covers 16 residues. Per germline, CDR1 MNHEY and CDR2 SMNVEV (reference sequence). V lost 4 bases to trimming and J lost 4 bases; unmatched junction nucleotides: 9. For the CDR3, the DNA is TGTGCCAGCAGTTCCTATCTAGCGGGACGCCCAGATACGCAGTATTTT. This translates into CASSSYLAGRPDTQYF.

The chain carries TRBV15 and TRBJ2-1; no firm D call. The CDR3 sequence is 15 residues long. The germline V gene has CDR1 LNHNV and CDR2 YYDKDF (reference sequence). V lost 4 bases and J 2 bases, leaving 12 bases between the germline ends. The CDR3 protein is CATSMEAATYNEQFF. CDR3 DNA sequence: TGTGCCACCAGCATGGAAGCAGCAACCTACAATGAGCAGTTCTTC.

The chain employs TRBV4-2 and TRBJ2-4; D gene unclear. This CDR3 contains 15 residues. The V gene's germline CDR1 is LGHNA and CDR2 YNFKEQ. V was clipped by 4 bases and J by 5 bases, with 15 bases between them. The CDR3 nucleotides read TGTGCCAGCAGCCCCCGTTCCGTAGGTGAAAACATTCAGTACTTC. This encodes CASSPRSVGENIQYF.

V and J are TRBV6-6 and TRBJ1-1; D gene unclear. Germline V CDR1 and CDR2: MNHNY, SVGAGI (reference sequence). This CDR3 has 13 amino acids. V lost 5 bases and J 4 bases, leaving 11 bases between the germline ends. CDR3: CASSLHGGTEAFF. The CDR3 nucleotides read TGTGCCAGCAGTCTCCATGGCGGCACTGAAGCTTTCTTT.

This chain joins TRBV5-4 and TRBJ2-7; TRBD2 is a possible D gene (5 bases). Germline V gene lookup returns CDR1 SGHNT and CDR2 YYREEE (reference sequence). The CDR3 contains 16 residues. Trimming stripped 4 bases from V and 1 base from J, with 18 bases between. The DNA for the CDR3 is TGTGCCAGCAGCCGTGTCCGAGGGCTGGAGTCCTACGAGCAGTACTTC. It translates to CASSRVRGLESYEQYF.

The J gene is TRBJ1-2, the V gene TRBV20-1; D perhaps matches TRBD1 (6 bases). Trimming shortened V by 6 bases and J by 8 bases, and 16 bases separated the two germline ends. The CDR3 loop spans 12 amino acids. Germline CDR1 and CDR2: DFQATT and SNEGSKA (reference sequence). The CDR3 DNA reads as TGCAGTGCGAGCCCACAGGGAACCGGCTACACCTTC. It translates to CSASPQGTGYTF.